This T cell receptor beta chain is drawn from a study of Ad26.COV2.S vaccination and SARS-CoV-2 variants. The wider study: COV1001, an Ad26.COV2.S trial, supplied this vaccine-arm donor.

Between the trimmed V and J ends, which lost 3 bases and 1 base, there was a span of 6 bases. The CDR3 loop spans 13 amino acids. Germline V gene sequence: CDR1 MDHEN, CDR2 SYDVKM. Libraries were prepared by immunoSEQ multiplex PCR; TCRdb keeps only in-frame clonotypes and omits some of them. This sample has a few hundred thousand clones, with about 93% found just once. With respect to this clone: Its matching antigen is unknown.

Study results and caveats: Vaccine and placebo groups showed comparable non-spike TCR breadth. Reports say spike-specific CD8+ and CD4+ T cell responses covered substantial breadth after vaccination.

Stated treatment: around 19 received Ad26.COV2.S at low or high dose, single or two shots; a few received placebo; per-sample allocation not given. Following the first vaccine or placebo injection, samples were taken on day 63. The TCR originated in a person between 18 and 59 years old who received the Ad26.COV2.S COVID-19 vaccine or a placebo. This material consisted of peripheral blood, taken in a trial of Ad26.COV2.S vaccine versus placebo. The rearrangement joins TRBV28 to TRBJ1-1, with TRBD1 as a possible D gene (5 bases). CDR3 nucleotides: TGTGCCAGCAGTTTTAGGGGGAACACTGAAGCTTTCTTT. Protein: CASSFRGNTEAFF.